Listed here are 30 T cell receptor beta chains from one sample, sequenced in a study of T cell responses to AZD1222 COVID-19 vaccine (dated by TCRdb to the early 2020s). The library was prepared using the immunoSEQ multiplex PCR assay. TCRdb carries this immuneACCESS record with in-frame sequences only. Its versions omit some clonotypes, under half of them owing to an unresolved V gene in the studies checked, with the rest unexplained. In this sample the table shows about 140,000 clones, about nine tenths of which occur a single time. The ten biggest clones cover roughly 6% of the sample. The time point label corresponds to: about 28 days (+/-7) after the second vaccine dose. The sample here was peripheral blood, taken 28 days after the second AZD1222 dose. The receptors originated from an adult who received the AZD1222 COVID-19 vaccine.

The table lists this clone with a count of one. V gene TRBV4-3 combines with J gene TRBJ2-7; TRBD2 agrees at 13 bases. The V gene's germline CDR1 is LGHNA and CDR2 YSLEER. Germline trimming cut 5 bases from V and 3 bases from J; bases unmatched to any gene: 10. The CDR3 is 17 residues long. This CDR3 reads CASSELAGGGSYYEQYF. CDR3 bases: TGCGCCAGCAGCGAACTAGCGGGAGGGGGATCATACTACGAGCAGTACTTC.

The chain carries TRBV5-4 and TRBJ2-1, with 9 bases identical to TRBD2. V dropped 4 bases and J dropped 4; count of bases not matched to a gene: 6. This CDR3 region has 15 residues. Per the germline V gene, CDR1 is SGHNT and CDR2 is YYREEE (reference sequence). The CDR3 DNA sequence: TGTGCCAGCAGCCAGACTAGCGGCCCTTACAATGAGCAGTTCTTC. Its translation: CASSQTSGPYNEQFF.

The chain recombines TRBV6-6 with TRBJ1-6; 7 nucleotides line up with TRBD1. This CDR3 spans 14 amino acids. Germline V lookup: CDR1 MNHNY, CDR2 SVGAGI (reference sequence). V shed 5 bases, J shed 8 bases, and the junction held 6 bases outside the gene matches. This CDR3 is CASSHGQVHSPLHF. CDR3 nucleotide sequence: TGTGCCAGCAGTCACGGACAGGTACATTCACCCCTCCACTTT.

The chain couples TRBV6-6 to TRBJ1-2; 11 bases match TRBD1. CDR3 length: 16 amino acids. V shed 5 bases and J 4 bases; nucleotides not matched to a gene: 9. The V gene's germline CDR1 is MNHNY and CDR2 SVGAGI (reference sequence). This CDR3 reads CASSRVDRGRVYGYTF. The CDR3 nucleotides read TGTGCCAGCAGTCGGGTGGACAGGGGGCGAGTCTATGGCTACACCTTC.

The chain employs TRBV5-4 and TRBJ2-7, with 11 bases matching TRBD2. V trimming: 1 base; J trimming: 4 bases; junction bases outside the gene matches: 7. The CDR3 is 16 amino acids. Germline V lookup: CDR1 SGHNT, CDR2 YYREEE (reference sequence). The CDR3 region is CASSLSSGGRSYEQYF. CDR3 nucleotides: TGTGCCAGCAGCTTGTCTAGCGGGGGGCGATCTTACGAGCAGTACTTC.

The CDR3 protein is CASSPQRGEQFF. The CDR3 DNA follows: TGTGCCAGCAGCCCCCAGCGGGGTGAGCAGTTCTTC. V is TRBV7-3 and J is TRBJ2-1, with 7 bases aligning to TRBD2. Germline CDR1 is SGHTA and CDR2 is FQGTGA. V shed 5 bases and J 9 bases; nucleotides not matched to a gene: 4. The CDR3 length is 12 residues.

This chain uses TRBV27 with TRBJ2-6; 9 nucleotides align to TRBD1. This CDR3 region has 17 residues. Trimming removed 1 base from V and 4 bases from J; junction bases left unmatched: 5. Germline V CDR1 and CDR2: MNHEY, SMNVEV (reference sequence). The CDR3 is CASSLLTGGPGANVLTF. The CDR3 DNA reads as TGTGCCAGCAGTTTATTGACAGGGGGGCCAGGGGCCAACGTCCTGACTTTC.

The chain couples TRBV18 to TRBJ2-7; D not certain. V was trimmed by 2 bases and J by 6 bases, leaving 11 bases between them. Germline CDR1 and CDR2: KGHSH and LQKENI. The CDR3 has 13 amino acids. For the CDR3, the DNA is TGTGCCAGCTCACCATTAAAAAAGGGCGAGCAGTACTTC. Translation gives CASSPLKKGEQYF.

The genes are TRBV18 and TRBJ1-2, with 8 nucleotides matching TRBD1. Trimming at V came to 6 bases and at J to 13 bases, leaving 19 bases not matched to a gene. CDR1 is KGHSH and CDR2 is LQKENI in the germline V gene. The length of the CDR3 is 15 residues. CDR3 amino acids: CASSPEWTGTGHGTF. For the CDR3, the DNA is TGTGCCAGCTCGCCAGAATGGACAGGGACTGGCCATGGCACCTTC.

This clone appeared a single time. The genes are TRBV7-9 and TRBJ1-1, with no clear D. The germline CDR1 and CDR2 sequences are SEHNR and FQNEAQ (reference sequence). This CDR3 has 15 amino acids. Trimming cost V 0 bases and J 4 bases, with 12 bases left between them. The CDR3 reads CASSLAQVPGTEAFF. In DNA form, the CDR3 reads TGTGCCAGCAGCTTAGCGCAGGTTCCTGGCACTGAAGCTTTCTTT.

V is TRBV7-2 and J is TRBJ1-2; 9 nucleotides agree with TRBD1. With V trimmed by 1 base and J by 6 bases, 9 bases remained unmatched. Germline V CDR1 and CDR2: SGHTA, FQGNSA. The CDR3 runs to 16 residues. The CDR3 sequence is CASSLGNTGGFDGYTF. The CDR3 nucleotides read TGTGCCAGCAGCTTAGGCAATACAGGGGGCTTCGATGGCTACACCTTC.

The chain uses TRBV5-1 and TRBJ2-3; D possibly uses TRBD1 or TRBD2 (6 bases each). The CDR3 runs 14 residues. V was cut by 3 bases and J by 3 bases, with 11 bases left in between. The germline CDR1 and CDR2 sequences are SGHRS and YFSETQ. In nucleotides, the CDR3 is TGCGCCAGCAGCTGGCGGGACACTACAGATACGCAGTATTTT. Amino acids: CASSWRDTTDTQYF.

The chain uses TRBV18 and TRBJ1-3; D unresolved. Trimming pared 3 bases from V and 8 bases from J, leaving 14 bases between. The CDR3 length is 14 residues. Germline loops: CDR1 KGHSH, CDR2 LQKENI. This chain's CDR3 is CASSPEVQGYTIYF. The CDR3, as DNA: TGTGCCAGCTCACCGGAGGTTCAAGGGTACACCATATATTTT.

The J gene is TRBJ2-7, the V gene TRBV5-1; 7 bases match TRBD1. Per germline, CDR1 SGHRS and CDR2 YFSETQ. The CDR3 sequence is 16 residues long. V lost 0 bases to trimming and J lost 2 bases; unmatched junction nucleotides: 8. The CDR3 DNA follows: TGCGCCAGCAGCTTGGGAACCGGGACAGTCACCTACGAGCAGTACTTC. Translation: CASSLGTGTVTYEQYF.

V gene TRBV11-2 combines with J gene TRBJ2-7; TRBD1 aligns across 7 bases. After removal of 4 bases from V and 6 bases from J, the junction contained 0 bases not matched to a gene. Germline CDR1 SGHAT, CDR2 FQNNGV. The CDR3 extends over 11 amino acids. CDR3 amino acids: CASSSGGEQYF. In nucleotides, the CDR3 is TGTGCCAGCAGCTCAGGGGGCGAGCAGTACTTC.

V and J are TRBV7-2 and TRBJ1-2, with 8 positions matching TRBD1. The CDR3 totals 13 residues. Germline V gene sequence: CDR1 SGHTA, CDR2 FQGNSA. V was pared by 3 bases and J by 4 bases, with 1 base of the junction left unmatched. In nucleotides, the CDR3 is TGTGCCAGCAGCTTGACAGGGGCCTATGGCTACACCTTC. Its protein is CASSLTGAYGYTF. The full variable domain, with the rest looked up from reference TRBV7-2 and TRBJ1-2, is GAGVSQSPSNKVTEKGKDVELRCDPISGHTALYWYRQSLGQGLEFLIYFQGNSAPDKSGLPSDRFSAERTGGSVSTLTIQRTQQEDSAVYLCASSLTGAYGYTFGSGTRLTVV.

This clone showed up many times. The CDR3 bases are TGTGCCAGCAGCCGAGCGTCTCTGGGGGACGAGCAGTACTTC. Residues: CASSRASLGDEQYF. The gene calls are TRBV2 and TRBJ2-7, with D perhaps matching TRBD1 or TRBD2 (5 bases each). Germline V gene lookup returns CDR1 SNHLY and CDR2 FYNNEI. CDR3 length equals 14 residues. The V end was cut by 6 bases, the J end by 5 bases, with 17 bases between.

This chain joins TRBV10-3 and TRBJ2-2; possibly TRBD1 or TRBD2 for D (6 bases each). V lost 11 bases and J 1 base, leaving 11 bases between the germline ends. The CDR3 extends over 13 amino acids. Germline CDR1 reads ENHRY; CDR2 reads SYGVKD. CDR3 nucleotides: TGTGCCCACGGGGGACAGAACACCGGGGAGCTGTTTTTT. Protein: CAHGGQNTGELFF.

The V gene is TRBV28, the J gene TRBJ2-7; the match to TRBD2 covers 7 bases. In germline, CDR1 is MDHEN, CDR2 SYDVKM. J lost 6 bases, V lost 3 bases, and 5 bases had no gene match. The length of the CDR3 is 13 residues. The CDR3 bases are TGTGCCAGCAGTTTCCACGGGGGGTTCGAGCAGTACTTC. It yields the protein CASSFHGGFEQYF. Full variable domain (remainder filled in from reference TRBV28 and TRBJ2-7): DVKVTQSSRYLVKRTGEKVFLECVQDMDHENMFWYRQDPGLGLRLIYFSYDVKMKEKGDIPEGYSVSREKKERFSLILESASTNQTSMYLCASSFHGGFEQYFGPGTRLTVT.

The chain links TRBV18 to TRBJ1-5, with D possibly matching TRBD1 (6 bases). The CDR3 runs 15 residues. The germline CDR1 and CDR2 sequences are KGHSH and LQKENI. V was trimmed by 6 bases and J by 2 bases, leaving 14 bases between them. DNA of the CDR3: TGTGCCAGCTCCCGGGGTGCAGGGGGCAATCAGCCCCAGCATTTT. It yields the protein CASSRGAGGNQPQHF.

V and J are TRBV12-3 or TRBV12-4 and TRBJ2-1; a possible D gene is TRBD1 (5 bases). The V and J ends lost 2 bases and 9 bases respectively, with 8 bases between them. This CDR3 comprises 12 residues. As DNA, the CDR3 is TGTGCCAGCAGTTTAAGGGGTGTTGAGCAGTTCTTC. Protein product: CASSLRGVEQFF.

V and J are TRBV3-1 (or the pseudogene TRBV3-2) and TRBJ1-2, with D possibly being TRBD1 (6 bases). CDR3 length: 17 residues. V was cut by 4 bases and J by 8 bases, with 26 bases left in between. Germline V gives CDR1 LGHDT, CDR2 YNNKEL (reference sequence). The CDR3 reads CASSLDMNRGAAAGYTF. DNA of the CDR3: TGTGCCAGCAGCCTGGATATGAACCGGGGGGCGGCGGCGGGCTACACCTTC.

J is TRBJ1-5 and V is TRBV28; a possible D gene is TRBD1 (6 bases). Germline V gene sequence: CDR1 MDHEN, CDR2 SYDVKM. The germline V and J ends were trimmed by 5 bases and 2 bases, with 16 bases remaining between them. The CDR3 runs to 16 residues. The CDR3 bases are TGTGCCAGCAGTCTACAGGGATGGGCGGGCAATCAGCCCCAGCATTTT. Protein: CASSLQGWAGNQPQHF.

V gene TRBV27 combines with J gene TRBJ2-1, with 9 positions matching TRBD2. This CDR3 has 16 residues. Germline CDR1 reads MNHEY; CDR2 reads SMNVEV (reference sequence). V was clipped by 5 bases and J by 4 bases; unmatched bases: 9. CDR3 bases: TGTGCCAGCAGTCCATGGGGCGGGAGGGGTTACAATGAGCAGTTCTTC. As protein: CASSPWGGRGYNEQFF.

The rearrangement links TRBV29-1 to TRBJ1-3, with 10 nucleotides matching TRBD1. V lost 4 bases, J lost 6 bases, and 3 bases stayed unmatched. Per germline, CDR1 SQVTM and CDR2 ANQGSEA. The CDR3 is made up of 13 amino acids. Here the CDR3 DNA reads TGCAGCGTTGGGACAGGGGGTGAAAACACCATATATTTT. It codes for CSVGTGGENTIYF. The full variable domain, in which reference TRBV29-1 and TRBJ1-3 provide the parts outside the CDR3, is SAVISQKPSRDICQRGTSLTIQCQVDSQVTMMFWYRQQPGQSLTLIATANQGSEATYESGFVIDKFPISRPNLTFSTLTVSNMSPEDSSIYLCSVGTGGENTIYFGEGSWLTVV.

CDR3 sequence reads: CASSLGNHPTDTQYF. The CDR3 region has the DNA TGCGCCAGCAGCTTGGGTAACCACCCCACAGATACGCAGTATTTT. The rearrangement joins TRBV5-1 to TRBJ2-3; D is uncertain. Trimming stripped 0 bases from V and 2 bases from J, with 10 bases between. This CDR3 is 15 amino acids long. Germline-derived CDR1 and CDR2 are SGHRS and YFSETQ.

The chain carries TRBV30 and TRBJ1-1; a possible D gene is TRBD1 (6 bases). CDR3 length equals 11 residues. Germline assignment: CDR1 GTSNPN and CDR2 SVGIG (reference sequence). The V end was cut by 2 bases, the J end by 8 bases, with 9 bases between. The CDR3 coding sequence is TGTGCCTGGAGTTTGCAGGGGGAAGCTTTCTTT. Protein product: CAWSLQGEAFF. The full variable domain, rest sourced from reference TRBV30 and TRBJ1-1, is SQTIHQWPATLVQPVGSPLSLECTVEGTSNPNLYWYRQAAGRGLQLLFYSVGIGQISSEVPQNLSASRPQDRQFILSSKKLLLSDSGFYLCAWSLQGEAFFGQGTRLTVV.

The CDR3 region has the DNA TGCGCCAGCAGCCCAAGTGCCCCATCGGACACTGAAGCTTTCTTT. Amino acid sequence: CASSPSAPSDTEAFF. The J gene is TRBJ1-1, the V gene TRBV5-1; D not resolved. Trimming pared 4 bases from V and 3 bases from J, leaving 16 bases between. The CDR3 is 15 amino acids. From germline, CDR1 is SGHRS and CDR2 YFSETQ.

The table lists this clone with a count of one. The CDR3 spells CAWSDAVGFHSNQPQHF. The CDR3 DNA reads as TGTGCCTGGAGTGACGCCGTGGGATTCCATAGCAATCAGCCCCAGCATTTT. V is TRBV30 and J is TRBJ1-5; D unresolved. CDR1 and CDR2 from the germline V gene are GTSNPN and SVGIG (reference sequence). CDR3 size: 17 residues. Trimming shortened V by 1 base and J by 0 bases, and 16 bases separated the two germline ends.

The V call is TRBV3-1 (or the pseudogene TRBV3-2), the J call TRBJ2-3; unclear D gene. V was shortened by 5 bases and J by 0 bases, with 6 bases between the two germline ends. Per the germline V gene, CDR1 is LGHDT and CDR2 is YNNKEL (reference sequence). The CDR3 spans 13 residues. CDR3 nucleotides: TGTGCCAGCAGCGCGGTCAGCACAGATACGCAGTATTTT. Protein: CASSAVSTDTQYF.